One and the same sample provided the 32 T cell receptor beta chains below, sequenced in a study of T cell responses to AZD1222 COVID-19 vaccine. Using immunoSEQ multiplex PCR, the repertoire was profiled, and TCRdb retains in-frame clones only, with some absent. The sample carries fewer than 150,000 clones, roughly 87% recorded once. The specimen was peripheral blood, collected on day 0 of AZD1222 vaccination. These receptors all come from an adult in good health.

The genes are TRBV28 and TRBJ1-2; unclear D gene. The CDR3 extends over 15 amino acids. V shed 4 bases and J shed 3 bases, with 15 bases lying between them. The germline gives CDR1 MDHEN, CDR2 SYDVKM. The CDR3 sequence: CASSSPPPPYYGYTF. The CDR3 DNA is TGTGCCAGCAGTTCACCCCCTCCGCCCTACTATGGCTACACCTTC.

This clone appeared a few times. V and J are TRBV28 and TRBJ2-7; unclear D gene. The ends were cut back, 4 bases at V and 4 bases at J, with 8 bases in the middle. CDR3 length equals 12 residues. CDR1 is MDHEN, CDR2 SYDVKM, per germline. CDR3 nucleotides: TGTGCCAGCAGTTCGACTGAGTACGAGCAGTACTTC. It encodes CASSSTEYEQYF.

The rearrangement joins TRBV6-5 to TRBJ2-7, with 7 bases that match TRBD1. CDR1 is MNHEY, CDR2 SVGAGI, per germline. The CDR3 is 15 residues long. Trimming took 4 bases from V and 3 from J; bases not matched to a gene: 9. The CDR3 sequence is CASSSLTGRSYEQYF. The CDR3 DNA sequence: TGTGCCAGCAGTTCCTTGACAGGGAGAAGCTACGAGCAGTACTTC.

Many counts were recorded for this clone. V usage is TRBV7-6 and J usage is TRBJ2-7; TRBD2 matches at 7 bases. The CDR3 sequence is 16 residues long. V was pared by 1 base and J by 2 bases, with 8 bases of the junction left unmatched. Germline V gene data show CDR1 as SGHVS and CDR2 as FNYEAQ. The CDR3 nucleotides are TGTGCCAGCAGCTTAGGTTTTGGGGGGGAAACCTACGAGCAGTACTTC. Its translation: CASSLGFGGETYEQYF.

The chain is built from TRBV2 and TRBJ2-3; TRBD2 matches 8 bases. Germline values: CDR1 SNHLY, CDR2 FYNNEI. V was pared by 4 bases and J by 1 base, with 1 base of the junction left unmatched. The CDR3 extends over 14 amino acids. The CDR3, as DNA: TGTGCCAGCAGTGTGACTAGCGGCACAGATACGCAGTATTTT. As protein: CASSVTSGTDTQYF.

The chain uses TRBV7-9 and TRBJ2-5; the match to TRBD2 covers 8 bases. Germline assignment: CDR1 SEHNR and CDR2 FQNEAQ (reference sequence). This CDR3 contains 16 residues. Trimming removed 1 base from V and 4 bases from J; junction bases left unmatched: 8. This CDR3 reads CASSLVDRGGTETQYF. As DNA, the CDR3 is TGTGCCAGCAGCTTAGTTGATCGGGGGGGCACAGAGACCCAGTACTTC.

A single count supports this clone. The chain is built from TRBV11-3 and TRBJ2-1; a possible D gene is TRBD2 (5 bases). V shed 1 base and J shed 10 bases, with 14 bases lying between them. The CDR3 covers 14 residues. Germline-derived CDR1 and CDR2 are SGHNT and YENEEA. CDR3 DNA: TGTGCCAGCAGCTTAGTAGACGGGAACCAAGAGCAGTTCTTC. Residues: CASSLVDGNQEQFF.

The sample holds one count of this clone. The chain recombines TRBV3-1 (or the pseudogene TRBV3-2) with TRBJ1-1; no reliable D call. The CDR3 runs to 13 residues. Trimming shortened V by 4 bases and J by 4 bases, and 10 bases separated the two germline ends. Germline V gene data show CDR1 as LGHDT and CDR2 as YNNKEL (reference sequence). CDR3 sequence: CASSLSRGTEAFF. The CDR3 DNA sequence: TGTGCCAGCAGCCTTTCACGGGGCACTGAAGCTTTCTTT.

This clone was detected only once. The V and J genes are TRBV6-5 and TRBJ1-1, with TRBD1 as a possible D gene (5 bases). Trimming pared 6 bases from V and 1 base from J, leaving 9 bases between. The V gene's germline CDR1 is MNHEY and CDR2 SVGAGI. CDR3 length equals 13 residues. CDR3 sequence (DNA): TGTGCCAGCAGACCGGGGACGAACACTGAAGCTTTCTTT. Translated: CASRPGTNTEAFF.

The chain combines TRBV5-1 with TRBJ2-1; 11 bases fit TRBD2. Germline V gene lookup returns CDR1 SGHRS and CDR2 YFSETQ. The CDR3 extends over 17 amino acids. V shed 6 bases, J shed 5 bases, and the junction held 13 bases outside the gene matches. The CDR3 here is CASNFMIAGGNNNEQFF. CDR3 coding DNA: TGCGCCAGCAACTTTATGATAGCGGGAGGGAACAACAATGAGCAGTTCTTC. Combining the CDR3 with reference TRBV5-1 and TRBJ2-1 gives the whole variable domain KAGVTQTPRYLIKTRGQQVTLSCSPISGHRSVSWYQQTPGQGLQFLFEYFSETQRNKGNFPGRFSGRQFSNSRSEMNVSTLELGDSALYLCASNFMIAGGNNNEQFFGPGTRLTVL.

This chain links TRBV19 with TRBJ1-2, with D possibly TRBD1 on 5 matching bases. Germline CDR1 and CDR2: LNHDA and SQIVND (reference sequence). This CDR3 region has 13 residues. The V and J ends lost 10 bases and 3 bases respectively, with 15 bases between them. CDR3 nucleotides: TGTGCCACCAGCATGGGGCGGCACTATGGCTACACCTTC. Encoded protein: CATSMGRHYGYTF.

J is TRBJ1-1 and V is TRBV30; 7 bases match TRBD1. This CDR3 comprises 13 residues. The V and J ends lost 6 bases and 4 bases, in that order; junction bases with no gene match: 8. The germline CDR1 and CDR2 sequences are GTSNPN and SVGIG (reference sequence). CDR3: CACPTTGSTEAFF. CDR3 DNA sequence: TGTGCCTGCCCCACGACAGGGTCCACTGAAGCTTTCTTT.

The chain couples TRBV5-4 to TRBJ1-2, with D possibly TRBD1 on 6 matching bases. V was cut by 4 bases and J by 7 bases, with 20 bases left in between. There are 15 residues in the CDR3. Per the germline V gene, CDR1 is SGHNT and CDR2 is YYREEE (reference sequence). The CDR3 loop reads CASSPGASSGRGYTF. CDR3 nucleotide sequence: TGTGCCAGCAGCCCGGGGGCCTCATCGGGCCGTGGCTACACCTTC.

The CDR3 coding sequence is TGTGCCAGCAGTAGGGGACAGGGGGGTTCACCCCTCCACTTT. Protein sequence: CASSRGQGGSPLHF. The chain combines TRBV28 with TRBJ1-6, with 11 bases identical to TRBD1. Losses at the gene ends were 5 bases for V and 9 bases for J; bases not matched to a gene: 3. CDR3 length equals 14 residues. Per the germline V gene, CDR1 is MDHEN and CDR2 is SYDVKM.

The chain's CDR3 is CASSLVGGEGGYTF. CDR3 sequence (DNA): TGTGCCAGCAGCTTGGTTGGGGGAGAGGGAGGCTACACCTTC. The rearrangement joins TRBV5-4 to TRBJ1-2; D may be TRBD1 (5 bases). Germline V gives CDR1 SGHNT, CDR2 YYREEE (reference sequence). This CDR3 has 14 residues. V shed 0 bases and J shed 8 bases, with 14 bases lying between them.

The chain uses TRBV9 and TRBJ1-2, with D maybe TRBD1 (6 bases). Germline CDR1 SGDLS, CDR2 YYNGEE. This CDR3 region has 15 residues. The V end lost 4 bases, the J end lost 4 bases, and 17 bases lay between the germline ends. The CDR3 spells CASSPSGGRGYGYTF. CDR3 nucleotides: TGTGCCAGCAGCCCCTCGGGGGGCAGGGGCTATGGCTACACCTTC.

CDR3 coding DNA: TGCAGCGTTGTTAATGCCTTCTCCTACGAGCAGTACTTC. The encoded protein is CSVVNAFSYEQYF. The gene calls are TRBV29-1 and TRBJ2-7, with unresolved D. Germline V CDR1 and CDR2: SQVTM, ANQGSEA. The CDR3 length is 13 residues. V lost 4 bases and J 0 bases, leaving 10 bases between the germline ends.

A single count supports this clone. The chain couples TRBV7-9 to TRBJ2-7; D is unresolved. This CDR3 has 12 amino acids. The germline V and J ends were trimmed by 1 base and 7 bases, with 8 bases remaining between them. Germline CDR1 SEHNR, CDR2 FQNEAQ (reference sequence). The CDR3 nucleotides are TGTGCCAGCAGCTTAGGATTGAGTGAGCAGTACTTC. Protein sequence: CASSLGLSEQYF.

This clone has a single count. The CDR3 DNA is TGCGCCAGCAGCCATAATCTCCGAGATACGCAGTATTTT. This translates into CASSHNLRDTQYF. V is TRBV4-3 and J is TRBJ2-3, with no clear D. Germline V gene lookup returns CDR1 LGHNA and CDR2 YSLEER. The CDR3 is 13 residues long. Trimming took 3 bases from V and 5 from J, leaving 9 bases between them.

The CDR3 DNA is TGTGCCAGTAGTACGACCAGGGGTTCACCCCTCCACTTT. This sequence encodes CASSTTRGSPLHF. The chain employs TRBV19 and TRBJ1-6, with D possibly matching TRBD1 (6 bases). This CDR3 region has 13 residues. Trimming took off 4 bases at V and 9 bases at J, with 10 bases between the two ends. In germline, CDR1 is LNHDA, CDR2 SQIVND (reference sequence). Based on the CDR3 plus reference TRBV19 and TRBJ1-6, the full variable domain is DGGITQSPKYLFRKEGQNVTLSCEQNLNHDAMYWYRQDPGQGLRLIYYSQIVNDFQKGDIAEGYSVSREKKESFPLTVTSAQKNPTAFYLCASSTTRGSPLHFGNGTRLTVT.

The chain is built from TRBV3-1 (or the pseudogene TRBV3-2) and TRBJ1-6, with D perhaps matching TRBD1 (6 bases). Germline loops: CDR1 LGHDT, CDR2 YNNKEL (reference sequence). The CDR3 runs 14 residues. V gave up 4 bases and J gave up 7 bases, with 11 bases separating them. The DNA of the CDR3 is TGTGCCAGCAGCCTCGGACAGTTGAATTCACCCCTCCACTTT. Translation: CASSLGQLNSPLHF.

The chain is built from TRBV12-1 and TRBJ2-7. TRBV12-1 corresponds to a pseudogene. CDR3 length: 15 residues. This CDR3 reads CASRPRGRLSYEQYF. CDR3 nucleotide sequence: TGTGCCAGCAGACCGAGGGGCAGGCTATCCTACGAGCAGTACTTC.

The V call is TRBV7-2, the J call TRBJ2-3; 9 nucleotides align to TRBD1. Per the germline V gene, CDR1 is SGHTA and CDR2 is FQGNSA. This CDR3 region has 19 residues. J lost 3 bases, V lost 1 base, and 14 bases had no gene match. CDR3 nucleotide sequence: TGTGCCAGCAGCTTAGATTCTTTAAACCGGGACAGGGAAACAGATACGCAGTATTTT. This translates into CASSLDSLNRDRETDTQYF.

This clone was counted between two and nine times. CDR3 residues: CASSRVGSYEQYF. Written as DNA, the CDR3 is TGTGCCAGCAGCCGGGTCGGGTCCTACGAGCAGTACTTC. J is TRBJ2-7 and V is TRBV7-2; the D is unclear. Germline CDR1 SGHTA, CDR2 FQGNSA. The CDR3 is 13 amino acids. Trimming took off 5 bases at V and 1 base at J, with 9 bases between the two ends.

This rearrangement joins TRBV28 to TRBJ2-7; no clear D. Germline CDR1 MDHEN, CDR2 SYDVKM. The CDR3 consists of 15 residues. Between the trimmed V and J ends, which lost 3 bases and 2 bases, there was a span of 14 bases. CDR3: CASSFLKQPPYEQYF. The DNA for the CDR3 is TGTGCCAGCAGTTTTCTCAAGCAACCTCCCTACGAGCAGTACTTC.

This clone has a single count. The chain employs TRBV7-3 and TRBJ2-1; D not certain. Germline loops: CDR1 SGHTA, CDR2 FQGTGA. The CDR3 runs to 12 residues. V was shortened by 4 bases and J by 8 bases, with 9 bases between the two germline ends. The CDR3 DNA is TGTGCCAGCAGCTCCGTCTTCGATGAGCAGTTCTTC. It translates to CASSSVFDEQFF. Complete variable domain (other parts from reference TRBV7-3 and TRBJ2-1): GAGVSQTPSNKVTEKGKYVELRCDPISGHTALYWYRQSLGQGPEFLIYFQGTGAADDSGLPNDRFFAVRPEGSVSTLKIQRTERGDSAVYLCASSSVFDEQFFGPGTRLTVL.

V is TRBV7-9 and J is TRBJ2-7; D is ambiguous. Germline CDR1 reads SEHNR; CDR2 reads FQNEAQ (reference sequence). The ends were cut back, 1 base at V and 2 bases at J, with 9 bases in the middle. This CDR3 contains 14 residues. The CDR3 DNA reads as TGTGCCAGCAGCTTAGGGGGTAATCCCTACGAGCAGTACTTC. Translated, it gives CASSLGGNPYEQYF.

The genes are TRBV24-1 and TRBJ2-2, with 10 bases that match TRBD1. Trimming took 3 bases from V and 3 from J; bases not matched to a gene: 9. The CDR3 extends over 18 amino acids. Germline V CDR1 and CDR2: KGHDR, SFDVKD. CDR3 amino acids: CATSDPDRGRWDTGELFF. The CDR3 nucleotides read TGTGCCACCAGTGATCCTGACAGGGGGCGATGGGACACCGGGGAGCTGTTTTTT.

The V and J genes are TRBV11-3 and TRBJ2-7; TRBD2 might be the D (6 bases). CDR1 is SGHNT and CDR2 is YENEEA in the germline V gene. The CDR3 is 15 residues long. Trimming stripped 1 base from V and 0 bases from J, with 10 bases between. The CDR3: CASSLAGVSSYEQYF. In DNA, the CDR3 is TGTGCCAGCAGCTTAGCGGGAGTCTCCTCCTACGAGCAGTACTTC.

The rearrangement uses TRBV30 and TRBJ2-5; D unclear. The CDR3 is 14 residues long. CDR1 is GTSNPN, CDR2 SVGIG, per germline (reference sequence). Deletions cut 1 base from V and 7 bases from J, with 16 bases between. In DNA, the CDR3 is TGTGCCTGGAGTGCCGTCCGGGTTTTGGGGACCCAGTACTTC. Amino acids: CAWSAVRVLGTQYF.

The V gene is TRBV5-1, the J gene TRBJ2-6; D may be TRBD1 (6 bases). The CDR3 extends over 16 amino acids. V dropped 5 bases and J dropped 4 bases, with 16 bases sitting between them. Germline CDR1 and CDR2: SGHRS and YFSETQ. The CDR3 reads CASRPWTASGANVLTF. Here the CDR3 DNA reads TGCGCCAGCAGACCCTGGACAGCCTCCGGGGCCAACGTCCTGACTTTC. Drawing the rest from reference TRBV5-1 and TRBJ2-6, the complete variable domain is KAGVTQTPRYLIKTRGQQVTLSCSPISGHRSVSWYQQTPGQGLQFLFEYFSETQRNKGNFPGRFSGRQFSNSRSEMNVSTLELGDSALYLCASRPWTASGANVLTFGAGSRLTVL.

This sequence joins TRBV6-5 and TRBJ1-5, with 8 nucleotides matching TRBD1. CDR3 length: 15 residues. The J segment lost 1 base and the V segment lost 5 bases, leaving 4 bases of the junction unmatched. The germline V gene encodes CDR1 MNHEY and CDR2 SVGAGI. In DNA form, the CDR3 reads TGTGCCAGCAGTACCCACAGGGGGAGCAATCAGCCCCAGCATTTT. It encodes CASSTHRGSNQPQHF.